Following are 7 T cell receptor beta chains from one sample sequenced in a study of blood T cell repertoires in COVID-19. The protocol was immunoSEQ multiplex PCR, while the TCRdb copy is restricted to in-frame clones and leaves out a portion. The data hold roughly 76,000 clones, with roughly nine tenths observed a single time. The sample consisted of peripheral blood. The receptors here all came from a man aged 25 to 40 with acute or convalescent COVID-19.

The V and J genes are TRBV19 and TRBJ2-3, with TRBD2 identical over 9 bases. V lost 1 base to trimming and J lost 8 bases; unmatched junction nucleotides: 10. The CDR3 contains 16 residues. Per the germline V gene, CDR1 is LNHDA and CDR2 is SQIVND (reference sequence). The CDR3 loop is CASSIGGRVTFPTQYF. The CDR3 bases are TGTGCCAGTAGTATAGGCGGGAGGGTTACCTTTCCTACGCAGTATTTT.

Written as DNA, the CDR3 is TGTGCCAGCAGTGACAGCATTGAGCAGTTCTTC. Translation: CASSDSIEQFF. V gene TRBV28 combines with J gene TRBJ2-1; TRBD1 is a possible D gene (5 bases). The CDR3 has 11 residues. Looked up from germline, CDR1 is MDHEN and CDR2 is SYDVKM. The V gene lost 5 bases and the J gene lost 9 bases, with 8 bases spanning the gap.

This clone was seen only once. The chain combines TRBV10-3 with TRBJ2-7; D gene unclear. The length of the CDR3 is 14 residues. In germline, CDR1 is ENHRY, CDR2 SYGVKD. V was shortened by 2 bases and J by 4 bases, with 12 bases between the two germline ends. The DNA for the CDR3 is TGTGCCATCAGTGAGGGGCAGTACATGTACGAGCAGTACTTC. Protein: CAISEGQYMYEQYF.

Only a few counts were recorded for this clone. The chain employs TRBV7-9 and TRBJ2-7; tentatively, D is TRBD1 (6 bases). This CDR3 spans 16 amino acids. CDR1 and CDR2 (germline): SEHNR, FQNEAQ (reference sequence). The V gene lost 5 bases and the J gene lost 2 bases, with 19 bases spanning the gap. The DNA of the CDR3 is TGTGCCAGCAGCCGACCTACAGGGAGAGGGCCCTACGAGCAGTACTTC. Translated, it gives CASSRPTGRGPYEQYF.

CDR3 sequence (DNA): TGTGCCAGCAGTGAGGGGGGGGCCGCCGTAACGGCTTTCTTT. The encoded protein is CASSEGGAAVTAFF. The V gene is TRBV2, the J gene TRBJ1-1; tentatively, D is TRBD1 (6 bases). The CDR3 has 14 residues. The V end was cut by 3 bases, the J end by 11 bases, with 19 bases between. Germline V lookup: CDR1 SNHLY, CDR2 FYNNEI.

The chain is built from TRBV2 and TRBJ2-2; no firm D call. The germline CDR1 and CDR2 sequences are SNHLY and FYNNEI. The CDR3 extends over 16 amino acids. V lost 1 base and J lost 2, with 11 bases in between. The CDR3 bases are TGTGCCAGCAGTGAAGACGAGGCCGGTAACACCGGGGAGCTGTTTTTT. It translates to CASSEDEAGNTGELFF.

This chain uses TRBV7-6 with TRBJ2-3, with D tentatively TRBD1 (5 bases). Per germline, CDR1 SGHVS and CDR2 FNYEAQ. The CDR3 covers 14 residues. V dropped 0 bases and J dropped 1 base, with 5 bases sitting between them. As DNA, the CDR3 is TGTGCCAGCAGCTTAGCGGGGCGCACAGATACGCAGTATTTT. This codes for CASSLAGRTDTQYF.